The 27 T cell receptor beta chains below were found in one sample sequenced in a study of T-cell reconstitution after alpha-beta-depleted transplantation in children. The TCRbeta library was prepared with unique molecular identifiers. TCRdb redid the calling of the PCR reads with MiXCR, one entry per CDR3 protein. The sample records a few hundred thousand distinct CDR3 sequences, over 20% being singletons. Sequenced here: PBMCs, sampled before TCRalphabeta/CD19-depleted stem cell transplant. These receptors were taken from a girl aged 2-10 years with Fanconi anemia, due to receive a stem cell transplant.

This clonotype was seen many times. This chain links TRBV29-1 with TRBJ2-1; no firm D call. The V and J ends lost 4 bases and 2 bases respectively, with 3 bases between them. Germline-derived CDR1 and CDR2 are SQVTM and ANQGSEA. This CDR3 has 11 residues. The CDR3 DNA follows: TGCAGCGTTGGAGCCTACAATGAGCAGTTCTTC. Amino acid sequence: CSVGAYNEQFF.

V and J are TRBV19 and TRBJ2-1; perhaps TRBD2 as D (5 bases). Trimming took 3 bases from V and 2 from J, leaving 11 bases between them. CDR3 length equals 15 residues. CDR1 and CDR2 from the germline V gene are LNHDA and SQIVND (reference sequence). The CDR3 DNA reads as TGTGCCAGTAGTATTCCGAGCGGTCCCTACAATGAGCAGTTCTTC. This translates into CASSIPSGPYNEQFF.

This clonotype was seen only a few times. The rearrangement joins TRBV15 to TRBJ2-3; TRBD1 aligns across 9 bases. CDR1 LNHNV and CDR2 YYDKDF come from the germline V gene (reference sequence). This CDR3 is built from 14 residues. The trim removed 7 bases at V and 5 bases at J, leaving 7 bases unmatched. The DNA for the CDR3 is TGTGCCACCACCAGGACAGGGGAGGAAGATACGCAGTATTTT. Its translation is CATTRTGEEDTQYF.

The V gene is TRBV2, the J gene TRBJ2-1; 8 positions match TRBD2. CDR1 and CDR2 from the germline V gene are SNHLY and FYNNEI. The V segment lost 2 bases and the J segment 7 bases; nucleotides outside the gene matches: 4. The CDR3 is 14 residues long. The CDR3 nucleotides are TGTGCCAGCAGTGAACCGGGGGGGCAGAATGAGCAGTTCTTC. It translates to CASSEPGGQNEQFF.

This clonotype has at least ten counts. This chain links TRBV5-1 with TRBJ2-2, with a possible D match to TRBD1 (6 bases). The CDR3 extends over 17 amino acids. The V gene's germline CDR1 is SGHRS and CDR2 YFSETQ. Trimming stripped 0 bases from V and 0 bases from J, with 12 bases between. The CDR3 is CASSLALQGTNTGELFF. For the CDR3, the DNA is TGCGCCAGCAGCTTGGCCCTACAGGGTACGAACACCGGGGAGCTGTTTTTT. The whole variable domain, filled in from reference TRBV5-1 and TRBJ2-2, reads KAGVTQTPRYLIKTRGQQVTLSCSPISGHRSVSWYQQTPGQGLQFLFEYFSETQRNKGNFPGRFSGRQFSNSRSEMNVSTLELGDSALYLCASSLALQGTNTGELFFGEGSRLTVL.

This clonotype was seen a handful of times. This chain uses TRBV29-1 with TRBJ1-2; no firm D call. CDR1 and CDR2 (germline): SQVTM, ANQGSEA. V lost 4 bases to trimming and J lost 4 bases, with 16 bases between them. The CDR3 is 14 amino acids. The CDR3 region has the DNA TGCAGCGTTGTTTCGGAGGTCCCTTTCTATGGCTACACCTTC. Encoded protein: CSVVSEVPFYGYTF. Full variable domain (outside the CDR3, taken from reference TRBV29-1 and TRBJ1-2): SAVISQKPSRDICQRGTSLTIQCQVDSQVTMMFWYRQQPGQSLTLIATANQGSEATYESGFVIDKFPISRPNLTFSTLTVSNMSPEDSSIYLCSVVSEVPFYGYTFGSGTRLTVV.

V usage is TRBV19 and J usage is TRBJ2-7; D could derive from TRBD1 or TRBD2 (5 bases each). The CDR3 extends over 13 amino acids. Between the trimmed V and J ends, which lost 3 bases and 10 bases, there was a span of 16 bases. From germline, CDR1 is LNHDA and CDR2 SQIVND (reference sequence). CDR3 nucleotide sequence: TGTGCCAGTAGTATTTCGGCGGAGAGGGACCAGTACTTC. Residues: CASSISAERDQYF.

The rearrangement links TRBV28 to TRBJ2-5; TRBD2 is a possible D gene (6 bases). V shed 2 bases and J shed 9 bases, with 19 bases lying between them. Germline V gene lookup returns CDR1 MDHEN and CDR2 SYDVKM. The CDR3 contains 15 residues. CDR3 DNA sequence: TGTGCCAGCAGTTTAATCCCCGGGACTCCCAGGGCCCAGTACTTC. Its translation: CASSLIPGTPRAQYF.

This clonotype was counted ten times or more. The chain links TRBV29-1 to TRBJ2-7; 10 bases match TRBD1. Losses at the gene ends were 6 bases for V and 3 bases for J; bases not matched to a gene: 5. Germline CDR1 SQVTM, CDR2 ANQGSEA. The CDR3 has 13 residues. This CDR3 is CSVETGGGYEQYF. In nucleotides, the CDR3 is TGCAGCGTAGAGACAGGGGGCGGCTACGAGCAGTACTTC.

This chain links TRBV7-7 with TRBJ2-1; 8 bases line up with TRBD2. Trimming cost V 4 bases and J 0 bases; bases outside gene matches: 17. Germline V gives CDR1 SSHAT, CDR2 FNYEAQ (reference sequence). CDR3 length: 20 residues. The CDR3 DNA reads as TGTGCCAGCAGCTCCTACCCGGGACTAGTCGAGGGAAGCTCCTACAATGAGCAGTTCTTC. This encodes CASSSYPGLVEGSSYNEQFF.

A few counts support this clonotype. This CDR3 reads CATSRGGDSYNEQFF. The CDR3 DNA reads as TGTGCCACCAGCAGAGGGGGGGACTCCTACAATGAGCAGTTCTTC. The chain links TRBV15 to TRBJ2-1; the D gene is possibly TRBD2 (6 bases). In germline, CDR1 is LNHNV, CDR2 YYDKDF (reference sequence). V dropped 1 base and J dropped 0 bases, with 7 bases sitting between them. The CDR3 is 15 amino acids.

V usage is TRBV5-1 and J usage is TRBJ2-7, with D perhaps matching TRBD2 (5 bases). The CDR3 length is 17 residues. V dropped 4 bases and J dropped 0 bases, with 20 bases sitting between them. In germline, CDR1 is SGHRS, CDR2 YFSETQ. The CDR3 DNA sequence: TGCGCCAGCAGCCAGTCCCGGATGTCGGGAAGCTCCTACGAGCAGTACTTC. It is translated as CASSQSRMSGSSYEQYF.

There are a few counts of this clonotype. The chain joins TRBV12-5 to TRBJ2-1; the match to TRBD2 covers 7 bases. V dropped 8 bases and J dropped 3; count of bases not matched to a gene: 7. The CDR3 spans 14 residues. Germline loops: CDR1 LGHNT, CDR2 FRNRAP. CDR3 nucleotides: TGTGCTAGTAGTCCGGGAGGAAACTACAATGAGCAGTTCTTC. This translates into CASSPGGNYNEQFF.

This clonotype came up many times. The chain links TRBV4-2 to TRBJ2-7; 7 bases match TRBD2. Per germline, CDR1 LGHNA and CDR2 YNFKEQ. The CDR3 length is 15 residues. The trim removed 5 bases at V and 4 bases at J, leaving 11 bases unmatched. CDR3 nucleotides: TGTGCCAGCAGCGTCCGGGACTACCCAACTTACGAGCAGTACTTC. It codes for CASSVRDYPTYEQYF.

This clonotype was counted many times. The J gene is TRBJ2-2, the V gene TRBV20-1; tentative D call: TRBD1 (6 bases). The CDR3 is made up of 16 amino acids. Deletions cut 3 bases from V and 6 bases from J, with 20 bases between. Germline CDR1 is DFQATT and CDR2 is SNEGSKA (reference sequence). CDR3 in amino acids: CSARISLTGRAGELFF. The CDR3 DNA sequence: TGCAGTGCTAGGATTAGCTTAACAGGGAGAGCCGGGGAGCTGTTTTTT.

This clonotype was counted many times. The chain is built from TRBV28 and TRBJ2-7; D unresolved. The V gene lost 3 bases and the J gene lost 3 bases, with 6 bases spanning the gap. Germline V CDR1 and CDR2: MDHEN, SYDVKM. CDR3 size: 12 residues. The CDR3 DNA is TGTGCCAGCAGTTTGACCCACTACGAGCAGTACTTC. Translation: CASSLTHYEQYF.

V gene TRBV7-8 combines with J gene TRBJ2-5; either TRBD1 or TRBD2 may fit D (7 bases each). V lost 5 bases and J 5 bases, leaving 18 bases between the germline ends. The CDR3 consists of 15 residues. Germline V CDR1 and CDR2: SGHVS, FQNEAQ. DNA for the CDR3: TGTGCCAGCAGCCCAGGGGGGGTAGGAGGGGAGACCCAGTACTTC. Amino acid sequence: CASSPGGVGGETQYF.

This clonotype appeared a single time. The rearrangement uses TRBV28 and TRBJ2-2, with 7 bases aligning to TRBD1. This CDR3 comprises 15 residues. Germline CDR1 MDHEN, CDR2 SYDVKM. The V segment lost 10 bases and the J segment 5 bases; nucleotides outside the gene matches: 13. This chain's CDR3 is CATIDRDPTTGELFF. The CDR3, as DNA: TGTGCCACCATCGACAGGGACCCTACGACCGGGGAGCTGTTTTTT.

This clonotype was seen a handful of times. V is TRBV20-1 and J is TRBJ1-2; weak D call: TRBD1 (6 bases). Germline V CDR1 and CDR2: DFQATT, SNEGSKA (reference sequence). The CDR3 runs 13 residues. V lost 1 base, J lost 4 bases, and 10 bases lay in between. CDR3 coding DNA: TGCAGTGCTAGAGTACTGGGGGCCTATGGCTACACCTTC. Protein product: CSARVLGAYGYTF.

This rearrangement joins TRBV6-1 to TRBJ2-3; 13 bases are shared with TRBD2. The V gene's germline CDR1 is MNHNS and CDR2 SASEGT. The CDR3 consists of 17 residues. J was trimmed by 3 bases and V by 7 bases; bases with no gene match: 10. The CDR3 DNA is TGTGCCAGCAAACTAGCGGGAGGGTTAGTGGCGACAGATACGCAGTATTTT. This gives the protein CASKLAGGLVATDTQYF.

This clonotype has more than one count but fewer than ten. The V call is TRBV10-3, the J call TRBJ2-7; 10 positions match TRBD1. Looked up from germline, CDR1 is ENHRY and CDR2 is SYGVKD. The length of the CDR3 is 16 residues. The V segment lost 5 bases and the J segment 3 bases; nucleotides outside the gene matches: 10. The CDR3 DNA follows: TGTGCCATCAGTACATCCTCCCGGGACAGGGGCTACGAGCAGTACTTC. Protein product: CAISTSSRDRGYEQYF.

CDR3 residues: CSVEDPDRAGYEQYF. In DNA form, the CDR3 reads TGCAGCGTTGAAGACCCCGACAGGGCAGGGTACGAGCAGTACTTC. The chain has TRBV29-1 and TRBJ2-7, with 7 bases aligning to TRBD1. V lost 0 bases to trimming and J lost 4 bases; unmatched junction nucleotides: 9. Germline loops: CDR1 SQVTM, CDR2 ANQGSEA. The CDR3 is made up of 15 amino acids.

This clonotype was detected a few times. CDR3 sequence (DNA): TGCGCCAGCAGCGCGGATATTGGCACAGATACGCAGTATTTT. It encodes CASSADIGTDTQYF. This rearrangement joins TRBV5-1 to TRBJ2-3; no reliable D call. Trimming pared 4 bases from V and 1 base from J, leaving 10 bases between. The CDR3 loop spans 14 amino acids. CDR1 is SGHRS and CDR2 is YFSETQ in the germline V gene.

This clonotype was recorded many times. The chain links TRBV5-6 to TRBJ2-5; the D gene is possibly TRBD2 (6 bases). The CDR3 has 13 residues. V was shortened by 4 bases and J by 4 bases, with 11 bases between the two germline ends. Germline-derived CDR1 and CDR2 are SGHDT and YYEEEE. This CDR3 is CASSPEAGETQYF. As DNA, the CDR3 is TGTGCCAGCAGCCCCGAAGCGGGAGAGACCCAGTACTTC. Drawing the rest from reference TRBV5-6 and TRBJ2-5, the complete variable domain is DAGVTQSPTHLIKTRGQQVTLRCSPKSGHDTVSWYQQALGQGPQFIFQYYEEEERQRGNFPDRFSGHQFPNYSSELNVNALLLGDSALYLCASSPEAGETQYFGPGTRLLVL.

V usage is TRBV12-3 or TRBV12-4 and J usage is TRBJ2-7, with D perhaps given as TRBD1 or TRBD2 (5 bases each). Trimming removed 8 bases from V and 0 bases from J, with 17 bases in between. This CDR3 has 15 amino acids. The CDR3 DNA is TGTGCCAGCTCTCCGGGACCTCTGATCTCCTACGAGCAGTACTTC. This translates into CASSPGPLISYEQYF.

This clonotype has only one observation. This sequence joins TRBV7-6 and TRBJ2-7; 10 bases align to TRBD1. J gave up 2 bases and V 5 bases, and 6 bases lay outside the gene matches. The CDR3 spans 15 residues. Per germline, CDR1 SGHVS and CDR2 FNYEAQ. CDR3 DNA sequence: TGTGCCAGCAGCCACGGGACAGGGGTCCCCTACGAGCAGTACTTC. This gives the protein CASSHGTGVPYEQYF.

The chain employs TRBV5-1 and TRBJ2-7, with D hard to call. This CDR3 is built from 15 residues. CDR1 and CDR2 from the germline V gene are SGHRS and YFSETQ. Trimming took 4 bases from V and 0 from J, leaving 14 bases between them. Here the CDR3 reads CASSQIGSYSYEQYF. As DNA, the CDR3 is TGCGCCAGCAGCCAGATTGGTAGCTACTCCTACGAGCAGTACTTC.